A single sample is the source of the 20 T cell receptor beta chains below, sequenced in a study of beta chain features in type 1 diabetes. Study-wide results and caveats: Moderately but significantly shorter TCRB CDR3s were found in Type 1 diabetes patients in all four CD4+ subsets.

These receptors are not linked to any known antigen. The isolated RNA, all of it, was reverse transcribed, so expressed TCRB transcripts were what got sequenced. The data were produced by immunoSEQ multiplex PCR, yet TCRdb's version contains in-frame clones alone and is incomplete. The sample lists roughly 350,000 clones, 8.5% to 10% occurring once. The sequenced sample was central memory CD4+ T cells from blood. These receptors originate from a man under 40 with type 1 diabetes.

In this sample, this clone turned up a few times. V and J are TRBV30 and TRBJ1-3, with D unresolved. The CDR3 is made up of 12 amino acids. V lost 5 bases, J lost 2 bases, and 7 bases lay in between. CDR1 GTSNPN and CDR2 SVGIG come from the germline V gene (reference sequence). The CDR3 DNA reads as TGTGCCTGGGGGGTGACTGGAAACACCATATATTTT. The encoded protein is CAWGVTGNTIYF.

This clone was counted between two and nine times. The identical CDR3 is also encoded by other nucleotide sequences in the sample. The V and J genes are TRBV29-1 and TRBJ1-1; tentative D call: TRBD1 (6 bases). The V gene lost 7 bases and the J gene lost 3 bases, with 15 bases spanning the gap. Germline V gene data show CDR1 as SQVTM and CDR2 as ANQGSEA. The CDR3 consists of 13 residues. The CDR3 spells CSGKKQGHTEAFF. CDR3 nucleotide sequence: TGCAGCGGGAAAAAACAGGGCCACACTGAAGCTTTCTTT.

The chain has TRBV7-3 and TRBJ2-2; either TRBD1 or TRBD2 may supply D (5 bases each). Germline V gene lookup returns CDR1 SGHTA and CDR2 FQGTGA. V gave up 5 bases and J gave up 6 bases, with 22 bases separating them. CDR3 length: 17 residues. CDR3 DNA: TGTGCCAGCAGCGGGTTACAAGGGACGGCGAATTCCGGGGAGCTGTTTTTT. Its protein product is CASSGLQGTANSGELFF.

This clone appeared a few times. This chain links TRBV6-1 with TRBJ2-7; the D is unclear. Germline CDR1 and CDR2: MNHNS and SASEGT. CDR3 length equals 11 residues. Trimming took 5 bases from V and 4 from J, leaving 6 bases between them. CDR3 in amino acids: CASSLNYEQYF. The DNA for the CDR3 is TGTGCCAGCAGTCTCAATTACGAGCAGTACTTC.

Of note for this clone: Other DNA sequences within the sample encode an identical CDR3. The chain is built from TRBV10-3 and TRBJ2-3; TRBD2 agrees at 12 bases. V lost 2 bases to trimming and J lost 3 bases; unmatched junction nucleotides: 3. Per germline, CDR1 ENHRY and CDR2 SYGVKD. There are 16 residues in the CDR3. CDR3: CAISETSGRRTDTQYF. The CDR3 coding sequence is TGTGCCATCAGTGAGACTAGCGGGAGGAGAACAGATACGCAGTATTTT.

This clone was seen a handful of times. The chain has TRBV10-3 and TRBJ2-3, with a tentative D call TRBD2 (6 bases). Trimming took 3 bases from V and 3 from J, leaving 13 bases between them. Germline CDR1 and CDR2: ENHRY and SYGVKD. There are 15 residues in the CDR3. The CDR3 DNA reads TGTGCCATCAGTGATTTAGGGACTGTGACAGATACGCAGTATTTT. Translating gives CAISDLGTVTDTQYF.

This clone was found a few times. Other DNA sequences from this sample encode an identical CDR3 as well. This chain uses TRBV7-2 with TRBJ1-5; the D gene is possibly TRBD1 (6 bases). In germline, CDR1 is SGHTA, CDR2 FQGNSA. The CDR3 has 13 amino acids. V lost 3 bases, J lost 5 bases, and 8 bases lay in between. The CDR3 DNA follows: TGTGCCAGCAGCTTCAGGGGTGATCAGCCCCAGCATTTT. Translated, it gives CASSFRGDQPQHF. The variable domain in full, completed from reference TRBV7-2 and TRBJ1-5, reads GAGVSQSPSNKVTEKGKDVELRCDPISGHTALYWYRQSLGQGLEFLIYFQGNSAPDKSGLPSDRFSAERTGGSVSTLTIQRTQQEDSAVYLCASSFRGDQPQHFGDGTRLSIL.

The chain uses TRBV18 and TRBJ1-1; D is unclear. V was clipped by 3 bases and J by 1 base, with 9 bases between them. Germline CDR1 reads KGHSH; CDR2 reads LQKENI. The CDR3 runs 14 residues. The CDR3 region has the DNA TGTGCCAGCTCACCTGCAGGTTGGAACACTGAAGCTTTCTTT. This gives the protein CASSPAGWNTEAFF.

The V call is TRBV29-1, the J call TRBJ2-6; 8 bases match TRBD2. J gave up 7 bases and V 3 bases, and 5 bases lay outside the gene matches. CDR3 size: 14 residues. Germline lookup yields CDR1 SQVTM and CDR2 ANQGSEA. The CDR3 nucleotides read TGCAGCGTTGACAGCGGGAGCGGAGCCAACGTCCTGACTTTC. Its protein is CSVDSGSGANVLTF.

This clone was observed a handful of times. V and J are TRBV28 and TRBJ1-2; 7 positions match TRBD1. V was clipped by 5 bases and J by 4 bases; unmatched bases: 4. The CDR3 is made up of 13 amino acids. Germline CDR1 and CDR2: MDHEN and SYDVKM. CDR3 coding DNA: TGTGCCAGCAGTACTGGGACAGCCTATGGCTACACCTTC. Translating gives CASSTGTAYGYTF.

This clone was seen a handful of times. This chain joins TRBV5-6 and TRBJ2-1, with TRBD1 as a possible D gene (5 bases). The length of the CDR3 is 17 residues. Trimming took off 0 bases at V and 2 bases at J, with 15 bases between the two ends. Germline V gives CDR1 SGHDT, CDR2 YYEEEE. CDR3 region: CASSLAVGQGPYNEQFF. CDR3 coding DNA: TGTGCCAGCAGCTTGGCCGTGGGGCAGGGTCCCTACAATGAGCAGTTCTTC.

This chain connects TRBV5-1 to TRBJ1-3, with a possible D match to TRBD1 (5 bases). Looked up from germline, CDR1 is SGHRS and CDR2 is YFSETQ. The CDR3 totals 17 residues. Deletions cut 2 bases from V and 0 bases from J, with 15 bases between. CDR3 residues: CASSFQGQANSGNTIYF. In DNA, the CDR3 is TGCGCCAGCAGCTTCCAAGGACAAGCCAACTCTGGAAACACCATATATTTT.

This clone was observed a few times. The chain employs TRBV5-1 and TRBJ1-2, with D possibly matching TRBD1 (5 bases). The CDR3 loop spans 15 amino acids. Trimming shortened V by 4 bases and J by 5 bases, and 18 bases separated the two germline ends. The germline V gene has CDR1 SGHRS and CDR2 YFSETQ. The DNA for the CDR3 is TGCGCCAGCAGCCCCACGACGGGGCCGACGTATGGCTACACCTTC. Translated: CASSPTTGPTYGYTF.

As regards this clone: One junction end disagrees with the germline gene, perhaps due to a read error. V and J are TRBV5-5 and TRBJ2-4, with D perhaps matching TRBD1 or TRBD2 (5 bases each). Germline lookup yields CDR1 SGHKS and CDR2 YYEKEE (reference sequence). The CDR3 is 13 amino acids. The CDR3 sequence: CASNLGRENIQYF. CDR3 sequence (DNA): TGTGCCAGCAACTTGGGACGGGAAAACATTCAGTACTTC.

This clone showed up many times. V and J are TRBV4-1 and TRBJ2-4, with 9 bases matching TRBD1. Germline V gives CDR1 MGHRA, CDR2 YSYEKL. The length of the CDR3 is 11 residues. J gave up 12 bases and V 8 bases, and 5 bases lay outside the gene matches. The CDR3 loop is CASGDREYQYF. The CDR3 bases are TGCGCCAGCGGGGACAGGGAATATCAGTACTTC.

In the case of this clone: Since a far larger clone is one base different, this is likely a read error. The rearrangement uses TRBV9 and TRBJ2-3, with 9 bases aligning to TRBD1. V gave up 0 bases and J gave up 6 bases; unmatched junction bases: 2. The length of the CDR3 is 14 residues. Looked up from germline, CDR1 is SGDLS and CDR2 is YYNGEE. The CDR3 nucleotides are TGTGCCAGCAGCGTAGGGGACAGGGATGATACGCAGTATTTT. Its protein product is CASSVGDRDDTQYF.

This clone was counted between two and nine times. J is TRBJ1-2 and V is TRBV27; TRBD1 matches 7 bases. CDR3 length: 17 residues. V gave up 8 bases and J gave up 4 bases; unmatched junction bases: 19. Germline lookup yields CDR1 MNHEY and CDR2 SMNVEV (reference sequence). The CDR3 loop is CASRSHTGAGEGYGYTF. CDR3 nucleotides: TGTGCCAGCCGCTCACACACAGGGGCAGGGGAAGGCTATGGCTACACCTTC.

This rearrangement joins TRBV23-1 to TRBJ2-7; D gene unclear. TRBV23-1 is placed among ORFs of uncertain function. This CDR3 contains 12 residues. V lost 6 bases and J 7 bases, leaving 13 bases between the germline ends. In nucleotides, the CDR3 is TGCGCCAGCAGCCAAGATCTGAGAGAGCAGTACTTC. Translating it yields CASSQDLREQYF.

The chain is built from TRBV7-2 and TRBJ2-4; D possibly matches TRBD1 or TRBD2 (5 bases each). Germline CDR1 is SGHTA and CDR2 is FQGNSA. The CDR3 has 14 residues. Deletions cut 3 bases from V and 8 bases from J, with 14 bases between. Written as DNA, the CDR3 is TGTGCCAGCAGCTTGGTGGACGGGGACGACATTCAGTACTTC. It yields the protein CASSLVDGDDIQYF.

The chain couples TRBV4-1 to TRBJ1-4; 9 positions match TRBD1. J gave up 0 bases and V 1 base, and 0 bases lay outside the gene matches. Germline CDR1 reads MGHRA; CDR2 reads YSYEKL. This CDR3 spans 16 amino acids. CDR3 region: CASSQGQGATNEKLFF. CDR3 DNA: TGCGCCAGCAGCCAAGGACAGGGGGCAACTAATGAAAAACTGTTTTTT.